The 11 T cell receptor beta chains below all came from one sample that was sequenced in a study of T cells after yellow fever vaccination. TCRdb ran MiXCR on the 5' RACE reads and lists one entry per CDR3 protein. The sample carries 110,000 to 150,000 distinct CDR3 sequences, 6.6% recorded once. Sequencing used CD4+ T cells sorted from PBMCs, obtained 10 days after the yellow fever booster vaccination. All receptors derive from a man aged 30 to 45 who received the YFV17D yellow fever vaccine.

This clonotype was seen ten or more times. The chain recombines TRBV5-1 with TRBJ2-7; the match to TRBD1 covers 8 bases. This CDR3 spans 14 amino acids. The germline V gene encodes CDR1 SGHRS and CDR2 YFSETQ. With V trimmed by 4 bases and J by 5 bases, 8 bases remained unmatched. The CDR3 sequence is CASSGGQEADEQYF. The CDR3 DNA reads TGCGCCAGCAGCGGGGGACAGGAGGCGGACGAGCAGTACTTC.

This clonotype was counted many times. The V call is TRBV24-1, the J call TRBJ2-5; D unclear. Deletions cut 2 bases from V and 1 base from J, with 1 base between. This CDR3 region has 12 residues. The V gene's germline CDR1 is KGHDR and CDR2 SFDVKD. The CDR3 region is CATSDSQETQYF. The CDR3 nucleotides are TGTGCCACCAGTGATTCCCAAGAGACCCAGTACTTC.

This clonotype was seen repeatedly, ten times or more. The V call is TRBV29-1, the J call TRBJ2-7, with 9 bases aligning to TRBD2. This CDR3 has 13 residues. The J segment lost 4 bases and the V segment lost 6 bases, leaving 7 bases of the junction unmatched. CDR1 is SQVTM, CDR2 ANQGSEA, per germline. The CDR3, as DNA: TGCAGCGTCCCCGGGACTAGCATGTACGAGCAGTACTTC. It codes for CSVPGTSMYEQYF.

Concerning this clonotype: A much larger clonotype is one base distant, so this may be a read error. The CDR3 region is CASSIGQLWDTQYF. The CDR3 DNA sequence: TGCGCCAGCAGTATCGGACAACTGTGGGATACGCAGTATTTT. The rearrangement uses TRBV5-1 and TRBJ2-3, with D possibly TRBD1 on 5 matching bases. The CDR3 is made up of 14 amino acids. V lost 5 bases, J lost 6 bases, and 16 bases lay in between. From germline, CDR1 is SGHRS and CDR2 YFSETQ.

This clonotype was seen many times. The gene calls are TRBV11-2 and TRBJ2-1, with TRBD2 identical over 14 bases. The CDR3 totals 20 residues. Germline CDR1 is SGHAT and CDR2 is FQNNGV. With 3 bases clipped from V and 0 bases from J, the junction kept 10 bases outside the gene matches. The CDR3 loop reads CASSFPGTSGRRGSYNEQFF. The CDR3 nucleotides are TGTGCCAGCAGCTTCCCCGGGACTAGCGGGAGAAGAGGCTCCTACAATGAGCAGTTCTTC.

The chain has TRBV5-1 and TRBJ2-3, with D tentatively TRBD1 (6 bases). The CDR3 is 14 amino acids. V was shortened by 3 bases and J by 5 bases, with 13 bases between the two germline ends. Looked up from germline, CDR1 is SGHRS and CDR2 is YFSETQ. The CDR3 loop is CASSSGTQGDTQYF. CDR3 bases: TGCGCCAGCAGCTCCGGGACACAAGGAGATACGCAGTATTTT.

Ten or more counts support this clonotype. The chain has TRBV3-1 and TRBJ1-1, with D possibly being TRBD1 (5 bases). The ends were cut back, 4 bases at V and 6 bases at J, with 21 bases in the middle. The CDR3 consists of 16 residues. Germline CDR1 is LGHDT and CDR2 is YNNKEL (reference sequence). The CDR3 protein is CASSLSGGGFGSEAFF. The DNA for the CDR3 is TGTGCCAGCAGCCTGTCCGGGGGGGGATTTGGTTCTGAAGCTTTCTTT.

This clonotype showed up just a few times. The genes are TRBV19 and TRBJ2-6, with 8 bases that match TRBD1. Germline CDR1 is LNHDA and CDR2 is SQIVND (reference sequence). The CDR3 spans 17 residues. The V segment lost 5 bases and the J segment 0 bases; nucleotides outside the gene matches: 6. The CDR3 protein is CASSRDRLTSGANVLTF. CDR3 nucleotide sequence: TGTGCCAGTAGTCGGGACAGGCTAACCTCTGGGGCCAACGTCCTGACTTTC.

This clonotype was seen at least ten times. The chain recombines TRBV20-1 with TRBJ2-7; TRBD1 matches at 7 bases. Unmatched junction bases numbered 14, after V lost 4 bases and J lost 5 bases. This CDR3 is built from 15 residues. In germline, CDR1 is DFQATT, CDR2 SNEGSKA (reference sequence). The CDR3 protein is CSAKRRRTGFDEQYF. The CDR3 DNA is TGCAGTGCTAAGAGGAGAAGGACAGGTTTCGACGAGCAGTACTTC.

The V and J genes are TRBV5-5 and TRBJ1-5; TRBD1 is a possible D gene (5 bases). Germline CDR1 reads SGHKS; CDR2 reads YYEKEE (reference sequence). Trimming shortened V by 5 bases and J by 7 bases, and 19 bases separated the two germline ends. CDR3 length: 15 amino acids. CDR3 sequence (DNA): TGTGCCAGCAGTCAACAGGTGGTCGCATGGCAGCCCCAGCATTTT. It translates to CASSQQVVAWQPQHF.

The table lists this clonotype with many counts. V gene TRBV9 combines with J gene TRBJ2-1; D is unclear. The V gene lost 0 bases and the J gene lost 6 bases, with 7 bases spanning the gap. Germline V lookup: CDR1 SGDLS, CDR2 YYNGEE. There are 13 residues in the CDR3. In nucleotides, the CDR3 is TGTGCCAGCAGCGTAGCCCAGGTCAATGAGCAGTTCTTC. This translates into CASSVAQVNEQFF.